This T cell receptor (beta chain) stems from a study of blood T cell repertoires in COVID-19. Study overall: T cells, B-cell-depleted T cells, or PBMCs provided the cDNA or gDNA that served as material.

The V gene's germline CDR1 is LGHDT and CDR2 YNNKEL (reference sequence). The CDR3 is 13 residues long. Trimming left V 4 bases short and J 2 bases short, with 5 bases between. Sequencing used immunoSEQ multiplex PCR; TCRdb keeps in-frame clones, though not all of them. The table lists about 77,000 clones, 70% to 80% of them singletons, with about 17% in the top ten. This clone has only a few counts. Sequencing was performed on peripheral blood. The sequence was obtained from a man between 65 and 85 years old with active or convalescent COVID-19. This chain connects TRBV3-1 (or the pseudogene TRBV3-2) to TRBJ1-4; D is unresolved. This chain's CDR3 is CASSLQTNEKLFF. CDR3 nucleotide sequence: TGTGCCAGCAGCCTACAGACTAATGAAAAACTGTTTTTT.